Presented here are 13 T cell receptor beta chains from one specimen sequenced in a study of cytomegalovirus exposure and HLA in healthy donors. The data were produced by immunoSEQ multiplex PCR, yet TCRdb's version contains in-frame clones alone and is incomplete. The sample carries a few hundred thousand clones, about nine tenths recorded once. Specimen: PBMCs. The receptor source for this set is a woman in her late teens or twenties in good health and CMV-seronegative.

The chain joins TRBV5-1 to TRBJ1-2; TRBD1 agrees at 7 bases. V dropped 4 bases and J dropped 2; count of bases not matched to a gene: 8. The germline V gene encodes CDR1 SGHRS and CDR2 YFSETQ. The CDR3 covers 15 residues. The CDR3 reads CASSQTGAKNYGYTF. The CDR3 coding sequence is TGCGCCAGCAGCCAAACAGGGGCCAAAAACTATGGCTACACCTTC.

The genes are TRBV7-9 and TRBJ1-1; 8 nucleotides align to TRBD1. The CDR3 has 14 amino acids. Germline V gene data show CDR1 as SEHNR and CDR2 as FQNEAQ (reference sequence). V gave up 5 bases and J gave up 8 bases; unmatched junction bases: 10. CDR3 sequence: CASSENPQGAEAFF. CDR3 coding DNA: TGTGCCAGCAGCGAGAATCCCCAGGGGGCGGAAGCTTTCTTT. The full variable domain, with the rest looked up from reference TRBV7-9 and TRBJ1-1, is DTGVSQNPRHKITKRGQNVTFRCDPISEHNRLYWYRQTLGQGPEFLTYFQNEAQLEKSRLLSDRFSAERPKGSFSTLEIQRTEQGDSAMYLCASSENPQGAEAFFGQGTRLTVV.

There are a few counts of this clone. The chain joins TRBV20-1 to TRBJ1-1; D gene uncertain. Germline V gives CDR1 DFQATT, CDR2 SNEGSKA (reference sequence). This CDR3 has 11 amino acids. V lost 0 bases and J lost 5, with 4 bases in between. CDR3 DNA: TGCAGTGCTAGAGATTCTACTGAAGCTTTCTTT. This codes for CSARDSTEAFF.

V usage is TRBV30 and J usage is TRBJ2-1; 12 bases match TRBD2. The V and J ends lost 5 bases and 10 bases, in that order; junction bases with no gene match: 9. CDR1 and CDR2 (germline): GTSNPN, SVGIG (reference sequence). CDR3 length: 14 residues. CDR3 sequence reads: CAWDTSGGLGEQFF. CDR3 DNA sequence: TGTGCCTGGGATACTAGCGGGGGGCTCGGAGAGCAGTTCTTC. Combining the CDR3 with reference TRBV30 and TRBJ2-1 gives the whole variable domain SQTIHQWPATLVQPVGSPLSLECTVEGTSNPNLYWYRQAAGRGLQLLFYSVGIGQISSEVPQNLSASRPQDRQFILSSKKLLLSDSGFYLCAWDTSGGLGEQFFGPGTRLTVL.

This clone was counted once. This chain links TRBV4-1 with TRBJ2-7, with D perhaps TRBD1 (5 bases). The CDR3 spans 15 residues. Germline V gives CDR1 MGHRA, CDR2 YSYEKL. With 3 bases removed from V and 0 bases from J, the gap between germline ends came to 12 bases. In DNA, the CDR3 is TGCGCCAGCAGCCAGGGCAGGGTAGGCTCCTACGAGCAGTACTTC. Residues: CASSQGRVGSYEQYF.

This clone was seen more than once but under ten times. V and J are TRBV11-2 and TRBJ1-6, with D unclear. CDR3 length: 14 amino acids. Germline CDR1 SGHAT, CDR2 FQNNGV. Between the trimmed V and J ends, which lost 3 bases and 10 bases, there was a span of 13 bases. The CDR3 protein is CASSFSGRISPLHF. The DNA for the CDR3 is TGTGCCAGCAGCTTCTCTGGCCGAATATCACCCCTCCACTTT.

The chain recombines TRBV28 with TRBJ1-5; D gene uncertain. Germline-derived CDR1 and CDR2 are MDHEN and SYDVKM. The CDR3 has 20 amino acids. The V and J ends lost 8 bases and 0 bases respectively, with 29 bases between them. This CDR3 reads CASSHAGRTHPRYSNQPQHF. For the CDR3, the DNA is TGTGCCAGCTCCCACGCCGGGCGGACTCACCCCCGTTATAGCAATCAGCCCCAGCATTTT.

CDR3 DNA sequence: TGTGCCCCCTCTCCCGGACAGGGGTCAAGCGAGCAGTACTTC. Residues: CAPSPGQGSSEQYF. The chain recombines TRBV27 with TRBJ2-7; 9 bases map to TRBD1. Trimming cost V 11 bases and J 6 bases; bases outside gene matches: 14. This CDR3 contains 14 residues. Germline assignment: CDR1 MNHEY and CDR2 SMNVEV (reference sequence).

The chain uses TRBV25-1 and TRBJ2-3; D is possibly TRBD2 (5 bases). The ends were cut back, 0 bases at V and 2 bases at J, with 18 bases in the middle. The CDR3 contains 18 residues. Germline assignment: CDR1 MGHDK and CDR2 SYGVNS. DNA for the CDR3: TGTGCCAGCAGTGAATATGAGCGGTCACGACTCACCACAGATACGCAGTATTTT. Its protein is CASSEYERSRLTTDTQYF.

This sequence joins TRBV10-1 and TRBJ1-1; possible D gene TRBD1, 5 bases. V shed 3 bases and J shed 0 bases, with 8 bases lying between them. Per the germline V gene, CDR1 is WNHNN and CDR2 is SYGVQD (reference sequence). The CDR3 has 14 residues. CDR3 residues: CASSDGRVNTEAFF. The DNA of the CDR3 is TGCGCCAGCAGTGACGGCAGGGTGAACACTGAAGCTTTCTTT.

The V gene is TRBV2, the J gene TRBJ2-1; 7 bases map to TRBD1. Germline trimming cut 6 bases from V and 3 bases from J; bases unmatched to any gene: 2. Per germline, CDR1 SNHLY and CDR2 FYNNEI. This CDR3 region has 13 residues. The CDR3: CASRGTDYNEQFF. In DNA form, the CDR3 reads TGTGCCAGCAGGGGGACAGACTACAATGAGCAGTTCTTC.

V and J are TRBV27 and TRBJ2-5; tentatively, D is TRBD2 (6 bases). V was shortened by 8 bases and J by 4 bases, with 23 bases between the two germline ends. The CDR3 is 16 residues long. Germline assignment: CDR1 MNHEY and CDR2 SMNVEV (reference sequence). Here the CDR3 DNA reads TGTGCCAGCGCAAGAATGGGGGAGGCCCGTGGAGAGACCCAGTACTTC. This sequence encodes CASARMGEARGETQYF.

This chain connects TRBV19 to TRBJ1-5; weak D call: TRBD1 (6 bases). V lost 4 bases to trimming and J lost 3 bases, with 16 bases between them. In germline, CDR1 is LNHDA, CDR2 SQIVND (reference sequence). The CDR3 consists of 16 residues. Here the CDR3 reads CASSRGGRFHNQPQHF. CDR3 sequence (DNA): TGTGCCAGTAGTAGGGGGGGCAGATTCCACAATCAGCCCCAGCATTTT.